The rows below give T cell receptor beta chains drawn from one sample of a study of type 1 regulatory T cells. TCRdb itself ran the reads through MiXCR, one entry per CDR3 protein. This table has about 59,000 distinct CDR3 sequences, 60% to 80% appearing once. These TCRs are of unknown antigen specificity. Sequenced sample: cultured non-Tr1 T cells, either the whole culture or a sorted T cell fraction (not recorded which). All receptors come from a human donor in good health. CDR3s include the opening cysteine and the closing phenylalanine or tryptophan. The D gene is left open where the match is weak. Some rows have no size entry. The others give once, few or many, or a class for an expanded clone.

v_call	j_call	clone_size	d_call	cdr3_aa	cdr3_nt
TRBV6-5	TRBJ1-1	NA	TRBD1	CASRPPGQVEAFF	TGTGCCAGCAGACCACCGGGACAGGTCGAAGCTTTCTTT
TRBV11-2	TRBJ1-1	few	NA	CASSLEWGHKGTEAFF	TGTGCCAGCAGCTTAGAGTGGGGCCACAAGGGCACTGAAGCTTTCTTT
TRBV4-2	TRBJ1-4	NA	NA	CASSQDLGQPKVGEKLFF	TGTGCCAGCAGCCAAGATCTCGGACAGCCTAAGGTGGGGGAAAAACTGTTTTTT
TRBV11-1	TRBJ2-3	NA	NA	CASSFGSTDTQYF	TGTGCCAGCAGCTTCGGAAGCACAGATACGCAGTATTTT
TRBV18	TRBJ2-1	NA	NA	CASLPAEYKNDEQFF	TGTGCCAGCTTACCAGCGGAATATAAAAACGATGAGCAGTTCTTC
TRBV7-2	TRBJ1-3	NA	NA	CASSFPQPGASGNTIYF	TGTGCCAGCAGTTTCCCACAGCCGGGAGCCTCTGGAAACACCATATATTTT
TRBV20-1	TRBJ2-5	NA	TRBD2	CSAPPRGAQYF	TGCAGTGCCCCCCCTCGGGGGGCCCAGTACTTC
TRBV20-1	TRBJ2-5	once	TRBD2	CSSRWVTRTSGQETQYF	TGCAGTTCTAGATGGGTTACCCGGACTAGCGGCCAAGAGACCCAGTACTTC
TRBV7-2	TRBJ1-5	once	TRBD1	CASSRDRGLNQPQHF	TGTGCCAGCAGCCGCGACAGGGGTTTGAATCAGCCCCAGCATTTT
TRBV20-1	TRBJ1-4	NA	TRBD1	CSTKDRVQSEKLFF	TGCAGTACTAAAGACAGGGTTCAAAGCGAAAAACTGTTTTTT
TRBV28	TRBJ2-6	few	NA	CASRLTDSGANVLTF	TGTGCCAGCAGATTGACAGACTCTGGGGCCAACGTCCTGACTTTC
TRBV15	TRBJ2-1	NA	TRBD2	CATSREPAGGIYNEQFF	TGTGCCACCAGCAGAGAACCGGCGGGAGGTATCTACAATGAGCAGTTCTTC
TRBV7-9	TRBJ2-1	NA	NA	CASSARLPYNEQFF	TGTGCCAGCAGCGCGCGACTGCCCTACAATGAGCAGTTCTTC
TRBV11-2	TRBJ1-1	NA	NA	CASSLGSNTEAFF	TGTGCCAGCAGCCTAGGCTCGAACACTGAAGCTTTCTTT
TRBV11-2	TRBJ1-2	few	TRBD1	CASSLAGQGNYGYTF	TGTGCCAGCAGCTTAGCGGGACAGGGCAACTATGGCTACACCTTC
TRBV6-1	TRBJ1-1	NA	NA	CASSENEAVKRTEAFF	TGTGCCAGCAGTGAAAATGAAGCAGTAAAGCGAACTGAAGCTTTCTTT
TRBV27	TRBJ2-5	NA	NA	CASSWDAGETQYF	TGTGCCAGCAGCTGGGATGCGGGAGAGACCCAGTACTTC
TRBV20-1	TRBJ1-6	NA	NA	CSAPSQGSYNSPLHF	TGCAGTGCACCATCCCAGGGATCCTATAATTCACCCCTCCACTTT
TRBV7-9	TRBJ2-3	medium-sized	TRBD2	CASSLRGSGSGRPTDTQYF	TGTGCCAGCAGCTTACGGGGTAGCGGGAGCGGACGACCCACAGATACGCAGTATTTT
TRBV5-6	TRBJ2-3	NA	NA	CASSLAGTAGPSTDTQYF	TGTGCCAGCAGCTTGGCCGGGACCGCAGGCCCTAGCACAGATACGCAGTATTTT
TRBV2	TRBJ2-2	few	TRBD2	CANRGLGDTGELFF	TGTGCCAACCGAGGACTAGGAGACACCGGGGAGCTGTTTTTT
TRBV5-1	TRBJ2-6	NA	TRBD1	CASSLGQGAGANVLTF	TGCGCCAGCAGCTTGGGTCAGGGGGCTGGGGCCAACGTCCTGACTTTC
TRBV5-6	TRBJ2-1	NA	TRBD1	CASRLTRDSFYNEQFF	TGTGCCAGCAGGCTCACCCGGGACAGCTTTTACAATGAGCAGTTCTTC
TRBV11-1	TRBJ2-2	NA	NA	CASSFAGELFF	TGTGCCAGCAGCTTTGCCGGGGAGCTGTTTTTT
TRBV11-2	TRBJ2-5	few	NA	CASSLAGSTQETQYF	TGTGCCAGCAGCTTAGCGGGCAGCACCCAAGAGACCCAGTACTTC
TRBV5-1	TRBJ2-2	NA	TRBD1	CASILTGTGDTGELFF	TGCGCCAGCATTCTTACCGGGACAGGGGACACCGGGGAGCTGTTTTTT
TRBV24-1	TRBJ1-1	few	NA	CATSDLMNTEAFF	TGTGCCACCAGTGATTTAATGAACACTGAAGCTTTCTTT
TRBV11-2	TRBJ2-5	NA	TRBD2	CASSVGTSRRETQYF	TGTGCCAGCAGTGTGGGGACTAGCCGTCGGGAGACCCAGTACTTC
TRBV30	TRBJ1-3	NA	TRBD1	CAWSVWGTGSGNTIYF	TGTGCCTGGAGTGTATGGGGGACAGGCTCTGGAAACACCATATATTTT
TRBV7-9	TRBJ2-1	NA	TRBD2	CASSKSGSIHEQFF	TGTGCCAGCAGTAAGAGCGGGAGCATCCATGAGCAGTTCTTC
TRBV20-1	TRBJ1-5	NA	NA	CSARVSGSNQPQHF	TGCAGTGCTAGAGTATCGGGGAGCAATCAGCCCCAGCATTTT
TRBV29-1	TRBJ1-1	NA	NA	CSVERSNTEAFF	TGCAGCGTTGAGAGATCGAACACTGAAGCTTTCTTT
TRBV6-5	TRBJ2-2	NA	TRBD2	CASSSLGRGGRTGELFF	TGTGCCAGCAGTTCCCTCGGGAGGGGGGGCCGCACCGGGGAGCTGTTTTTT
TRBV7-2	TRBJ2-7	NA	TRBD1	CASSFGTGVSYEQYF	TGTGCCAGCAGCTTTGGAACAGGGGTTTCCTACGAGCAGTACTTC